This T cell receptor (beta chain) was documented in a study of neurological immune-mediated disorders. Time point meaning: technical triplicate 3. For the sorted libraries, over 800,000 CD4+ or CD8+ T cells were used. This clonotype was seen many times. The CDR3 has 15 amino acids. Germline V lookup: CDR1 MNHEY, CDR2 SVGAGI. The V gene end was trimmed by 2 bases and the J gene end by 2 bases; junction bases not matched to a gene: 4. The authors produced cDNA by 5'RACE using 10-nucleotide random UMIs. TCRdb analysed the 5' RACE reads with MiXCR anew, one entry per CDR3 protein. In the table there are over 25,000 distinct CDR3 sequences, roughly a sixth of which are singletons.

The sequencing sample was made of CD4+ T cells from blood. The clonotype comes from a female donor with HTLV-1-associated myelopathy (HAM/TSP). The chain links TRBV6-5 to TRBJ2-7; 9 nucleotides line up with TRBD1. The CDR3 DNA is TGTGCCAGCAGTTACGTCGGGACAGGGCCCTACGAGCAGTACTTC. This codes for CASSYVGTGPYEQYF.